Listed below are T cell receptor beta chains from one sample, sequenced in a study of blood T cell repertoires in COVID-19. Sequenced by immunoSEQ multiplex PCR; TCRdb stores in-frame clones only, minus some. The sample includes some 150,000 clones, almost 90% of them seen just once. Sequencing was done on a sample of peripheral blood. The receptors shown here come from a human donor in a cohort sampled during active COVID-19. Both conserved end residues are part of each CDR3. Each record gives: D gene, J gene, clone size, V gene, CDR3 protein, CDR3 DNA. D genes are given only for firm matches. Only some rows state a clone size, as once, few, many or a class for expanded clones.

D gene: TRBD1; J gene: TRBJ2-3; clone size: NA; V gene: TRBV9; CDR3 protein: CASSGAGDRDTDTQYF; CDR3 DNA: TGTGCCAGCAGCGGCGCCGGGGACAGGGACACAGATACGCAGTATTTT
D gene: NA; J gene: TRBJ2-7; clone size: NA; V gene: TRBV16; CDR3 protein: CASSQSTLPPRNEQYF; CDR3 DNA: TGTGCCAGCAGCCAATCGACCCTCCCCCCGCGGAACGAGCAGTACTTC
D gene: NA; J gene: TRBJ1-1; clone size: NA; V gene: TRBV30; CDR3 protein: CAWSVYSDTEAFF; CDR3 DNA: TGTGCCTGGAGTGTATATTCGGACACTGAAGCTTTCTTT
D gene: TRBD1; J gene: TRBJ2-2; clone size: once; V gene: TRBV9; CDR3 protein: CASSSATGAGELFF; CDR3 DNA: TGTGCCAGCAGCTCTGCAACAGGGGCAGGGGAGCTGTTTTTT
D gene: NA; J gene: TRBJ1-5; clone size: NA; V gene: TRBV7-8; CDR3 protein: CASSTGERPQHF; CDR3 DNA: TGTGCCAGCAGCACAGGAGAGCGGCCCCAGCATTTT
D gene: NA; J gene: TRBJ2-3; clone size: NA; V gene: TRBV9; CDR3 protein: CASSLDSRTDTQYF; CDR3 DNA: TGTGCCAGCAGCCTCGACAGCCGCACAGATACGCAGTATTTT
D gene: NA; J gene: TRBJ2-2; clone size: NA; V gene: TRBV14; CDR3 protein: CASSQVAARTGELFF; CDR3 DNA: TGTGCCAGCAGCCAAGTTGCAGCGCGGACCGGGGAGCTGTTTTTT
D gene: NA; J gene: TRBJ1-2; clone size: NA; V gene: TRBV5-6; CDR3 protein: CASSLVDRSNGYTF; CDR3 DNA: TGTGCCAGCAGCTTGGTGGACAGATCCAATGGCTACACCTTC
D gene: NA; J gene: TRBJ1-2; clone size: NA; V gene: TRBV2; CDR3 protein: CASSNSSRGYYGYTF; CDR3 DNA: TGTGCCAGCAGTAACTCGTCGAGGGGGTACTATGGCTACACCTTC
D gene: TRBD1; J gene: TRBJ2-2; clone size: NA; V gene: TRBV30; CDR3 protein: CAWMGQGVGTGELFF; CDR3 DNA: TGTGCCTGGATGGGACAGGGGGTAGGGACCGGGGAGCTGTTTTTT
D gene: TRBD2; J gene: TRBJ2-5; clone size: NA; V gene: TRBV6-2/TRBV6-3; CDR3 protein: CASSYPSGNWQETQYF; CDR3 DNA: TGTGCCAGCAGTTATCCTAGCGGGAACTGGCAAGAGACCCAGTACTTC
D gene: NA; J gene: TRBJ1-1; clone size: NA; V gene: TRBV28; CDR3 protein: CASYRVAARNTEAFF; CDR3 DNA: TGTGCCAGCTACAGGGTTGCGGCGCGGAACACTGAAGCTTTCTTT
D gene: NA; J gene: TRBJ2-3; clone size: NA; V gene: TRBV5-4; CDR3 protein: CASSLQGLRTDTQYF; CDR3 DNA: TGTGCCAGCAGCTTGCAGGGGTTGAGAACAGATACGCAGTATTTT
D gene: NA; J gene: TRBJ1-1; clone size: once; V gene: TRBV11-1; CDR3 protein: CASSLAGRGTEAFF; CDR3 DNA: TGTGCCAGCAGCTTAGCGGGGAGGGGCACTGAAGCTTTCTTT
D gene: TRBD2; J gene: TRBJ2-3; clone size: once; V gene: TRBV4-3; CDR3 protein: CASSRNPLAGGTDTQYF; CDR3 DNA: TGCGCCAGCAGCCGAAACCCGCTAGCGGGGGGAACAGATACGCAGTATTTT
D gene: NA; J gene: TRBJ2-5; clone size: NA; V gene: TRBV28; CDR3 protein: CASSLGSAVGTQYF; CDR3 DNA: TGTGCCAGCAGTTTAGGTAGCGCGGTAGGGACCCAGTACTTC
D gene: TRBD2; J gene: TRBJ2-7; clone size: NA; V gene: TRBV28; CDR3 protein: CASSFRGRAYEQYF; CDR3 DNA: TGTGCCAGCAGTTTCCGCGGGAGGGCCTACGAGCAGTACTTC
D gene: TRBD1; J gene: TRBJ1-1; clone size: NA; V gene: TRBV30; CDR3 protein: CAWSATGTGGRTEAFF; CDR3 DNA: TGTGCCTGGAGTGCAACCGGGACAGGGGGCCGCACTGAAGCTTTCTTT
D gene: TRBD2; J gene: TRBJ2-1; clone size: NA; V gene: TRBV25-1; CDR3 protein: CASSELGTSSYNEQFF; CDR3 DNA: TGTGCCAGCAGTGAATTGGGGACTAGCTCCTACAATGAGCAGTTCTTC
D gene: NA; J gene: TRBJ2-7; clone size: NA; V gene: TRBV7-9; CDR3 protein: CASSLAGRYEQYF; CDR3 DNA: TGTGCCAGCAGCTTAGCGGGCCGCTACGAGCAGTACTTC
D gene: TRBD2; J gene: TRBJ2-3; clone size: NA; V gene: TRBV7-9; CDR3 protein: CASTLGGADTQYF; CDR3 DNA: TGTGCCAGCACCCTGGGAGGGGCCGATACGCAGTATTTT
D gene: TRBD1; J gene: TRBJ1-5; clone size: NA; V gene: TRBV5-6; CDR3 protein: CASSLVGQGLPQHF; CDR3 DNA: TGTGCCAGCAGCTTGGTCGGACAGGGCCTTCCCCAGCATTTT
D gene: NA; J gene: TRBJ1-1; clone size: once; V gene: TRBV9; CDR3 protein: CASSAYSIPNTEAFF; CDR3 DNA: TGTGCCAGCAGCGCGTACAGTATCCCAAACACTGAAGCTTTCTTT